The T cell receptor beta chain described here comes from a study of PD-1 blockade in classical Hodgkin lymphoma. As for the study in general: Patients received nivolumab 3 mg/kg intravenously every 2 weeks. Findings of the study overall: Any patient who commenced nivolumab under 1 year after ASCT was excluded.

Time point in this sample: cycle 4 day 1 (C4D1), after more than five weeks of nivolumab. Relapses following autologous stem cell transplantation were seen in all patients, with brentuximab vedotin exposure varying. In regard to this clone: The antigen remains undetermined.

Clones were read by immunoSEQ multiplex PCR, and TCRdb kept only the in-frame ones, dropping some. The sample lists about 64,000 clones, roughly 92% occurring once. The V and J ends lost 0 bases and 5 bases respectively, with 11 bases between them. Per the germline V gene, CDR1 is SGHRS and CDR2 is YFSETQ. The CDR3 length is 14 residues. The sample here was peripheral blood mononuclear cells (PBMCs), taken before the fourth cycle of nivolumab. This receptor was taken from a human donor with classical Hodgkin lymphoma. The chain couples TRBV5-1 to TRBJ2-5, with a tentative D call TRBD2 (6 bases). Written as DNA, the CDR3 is TGCGCCAGCAGCTTGGAGCGGGCTGAGGAGACCCAGTACTTC. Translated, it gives CASSLERAEETQYF.